The 13 T cell receptor beta chains below come from one sample, sequenced in a study of control samples from healthy donors and cancer patients. Measured with immunoSEQ multiplex PCR; TCRdb has only the in-frame clones, and not every one. Here the sample spans under 95,000 clones, 80% to 95% being singletons. The sample consisted of blood. These receptors came from a woman aged 25 to 39 in good health.

CDR3: CASSLGWASGGRNEQFF. As DNA, the CDR3 is TGTGCCAGCAGCTTAGGGTGGGCTAGCGGGGGGCGGAATGAGCAGTTCTTC. The chain has TRBV11-2 and TRBJ2-1, with TRBD2 matching 11 bases. This CDR3 has 17 residues. Germline V lookup: CDR1 SGHAT, CDR2 FQNNGV. With 1 base clipped from V and 7 bases from J, the junction kept 9 bases outside the gene matches.

The chain uses TRBV7-2 and TRBJ1-6; 7 bases fit TRBD1. CDR3 length: 16 amino acids. V lost 5 bases and J lost 8; bases outside the gene matches: 12. CDR1 and CDR2 from the germline V gene are SGHTA and FQGNSA. The CDR3 DNA is TGTGCCAGCAGCACCCACAGGGGTTGGGACTATTCACCCCTCCACTTT. Encoded protein: CASSTHRGWDYSPLHF.

This rearrangement joins TRBV7-2 to TRBJ1-6; D possibly corresponds to TRBD1 (6 bases). This CDR3 comprises 14 residues. CDR1 is SGHTA, CDR2 FQGNSA, per germline. V was cut by 1 base and J by 12 bases, with 13 bases left in between. CDR3 nucleotide sequence: TGTGCCAGCAGCTTAGGTCAGGGGCCCAGACCCCTCCACTTT. Translation: CASSLGQGPRPLHF. Looking up the rest from reference TRBV7-2 and TRBJ1-6 gives the full variable domain: GAGVSQSPSNKVTEKGKDVELRCDPISGHTALYWYRQSLGQGLEFLIYFQGNSAPDKSGLPSDRFSAERTGGSVSTLTIQRTQQEDSAVYLCASSLGQGPRPLHFGNGTRLTVT.

The chain joins TRBV28 to TRBJ2-4; D not resolved. The V and J ends lost 3 bases and 13 bases respectively, with 19 bases between them. CDR1 is MDHEN, CDR2 SYDVKM, per germline. The CDR3 length is 14 residues. CDR3 in DNA: TGTGCCAGCAGTTTTCTGACAAGCACCCTAAGCCAGTACTTC. Amino acids: CASSFLTSTLSQYF.

The rearrangement joins TRBV7-9 to TRBJ1-5; 7 bases align to TRBD1. In germline, CDR1 is SEHNR, CDR2 FQNEAQ (reference sequence). The CDR3 has 16 residues. Losses at the gene ends were 3 bases for V and 0 bases for J; bases not matched to a gene: 5. CDR3 bases: TGTGCCAGCAGCTTGGTAAAGGGGGCTAGCAATCAGCCCCAGCATTTT. This gives the protein CASSLVKGASNQPQHF.

This chain connects TRBV6-6 to TRBJ2-7; 10 nucleotides align to TRBD1. The CDR3 consists of 16 residues. Germline CDR1 reads MNHNY; CDR2 reads SVGAGI (reference sequence). With 0 bases clipped from V and 5 bases from J, the junction kept 7 bases outside the gene matches. The CDR3 reads CASSYSVTGGRNEQYF. The CDR3 DNA reads TGTGCCAGCAGTTACTCGGTGACAGGGGGCCGGAACGAGCAGTACTTC.

The rearrangement uses TRBV20-1 and TRBJ2-7; 14 nucleotides agree with TRBD2. Germline assignment: CDR1 DFQATT and CDR2 SNEGSKA (reference sequence). V dropped 3 bases and J dropped 1; count of bases not matched to a gene: 14. This CDR3 contains 19 residues. As DNA, the CDR3 is TGCAGTGCTAGTGTCCCCGGGGGACTAGCGGGAGCGGCATCCTACGAGCAGTACTTC. This encodes CSASVPGGLAGAASYEQYF.

This clone is a singleton in its sample. This chain links TRBV27 with TRBJ1-6, with D tentatively TRBD1 (6 bases). CDR1 and CDR2 (germline): MNHEY, SMNVEV (reference sequence). Between the trimmed V and J ends, which lost 6 bases and 3 bases, there was a span of 18 bases. CDR3 length: 17 residues. CDR3 residues: CASRFSLGGDYNSPLHF. The CDR3, as DNA: TGTGCCAGCAGATTTAGTCTGGGGGGCGACTATAATTCACCCCTCCACTTT.

Written as DNA, the CDR3 is TGCGCCAGCAGCTTAACCTTAGCCGGGACAGGGGTCTCCGAGCAGTACTTC. It specifies CASSLTLAGTGVSEQYF. The rearrangement uses TRBV5-1 and TRBJ2-7, with 10 nucleotides matching TRBD1. The germline V gene encodes CDR1 SGHRS and CDR2 YFSETQ. The CDR3 has 17 amino acids. V shed 2 bases, J shed 6 bases, and the junction held 14 bases outside the gene matches. Supplemented by reference TRBV5-1 and TRBJ2-7, the full variable domain reads KAGVTQTPRYLIKTRGQQVTLSCSPISGHRSVSWYQQTPGQGLQFLFEYFSETQRNKGNFPGRFSGRQFSNSRSEMNVSTLELGDSALYLCASSLTLAGTGVSEQYFGPGTRLTVT.

This chain joins TRBV11-2 and TRBJ2-5; no definite D call. The CDR3 is made up of 14 amino acids. The V gene's germline CDR1 is SGHAT and CDR2 FQNNGV. The V and J ends lost 4 bases and 4 bases respectively, with 13 bases between them. CDR3 nucleotide sequence: TGTGCCAGCAGCTCCACGTTCCCTCGAGAGACCCAGTACTTC. It encodes CASSSTFPRETQYF. Filled out from reference TRBV11-2 and TRBJ2-5, the complete variable domain reads EAGVAQSPRYKIIEKRQSVAFWCNPISGHATLYWYQQILGQGPKLLIQFQNNGVVDDSQLPKDRFSAERLKGVDSTLKIQPAKLEDSAVYLCASSSTFPRETQYFGPGTRLLVL.

The count of this clone is one. This chain joins TRBV29-1 and TRBJ2-3; TRBD2 aligns across 7 bases. This CDR3 is 15 amino acids long. Germline CDR1 is SQVTM and CDR2 is ANQGSEA. The J segment lost 4 bases and the V segment lost 0 bases, leaving 7 bases of the junction unmatched. The CDR3: CSVEDAGVWADTQYF. The CDR3 coding sequence is TGCAGCGTTGAAGATGCGGGAGTGTGGGCAGATACGCAGTATTTT.

The CDR3 protein is CASSTRRRTGDGNTIYF. The CDR3 DNA follows: TGTGCCAGTAGTACCCGCCGGCGGACAGGGGACGGAAACACCATATATTTT. The chain joins TRBV19 to TRBJ1-3; 9 bases line up with TRBD1. This CDR3 spans 17 amino acids. Germline V CDR1 and CDR2: LNHDA, SQIVND (reference sequence). Trimming cost V 4 bases and J 4 bases; bases outside gene matches: 11.

This clone was picked up a small number of times. The chain is built from TRBV12-3 or TRBV12-4 and TRBJ1-1, with TRBD1 identical over 7 bases. V shed 6 bases, J shed 7 bases, and the junction held 8 bases outside the gene matches. The CDR3 is 13 amino acids. CDR3 region: CASRRRGQIEAFF. The CDR3 bases are TGTGCCAGCAGGAGGAGGGGGCAGATTGAAGCTTTCTTT.